Listed below are T cell receptor beta chains from one sample, sequenced in a study of CD8 T cells in Susac syndrome. TCRdb independently ran MiXCR on the immunoSEQ multiplex PCR reads; one entry per CDR3 protein. The sample contains around 170,000 distinct CDR3 sequences, 90% to 96% of which appear only once. Sequences were obtained from CD4+ T cells from PBMCs. The receptors originated from a human donor with Susac syndrome. Each CDR3 is given with its conserved first and last residue. A D gene is named only where the DNA matches it firmly. Where a row states a size, it is once, few, many or the class of an expanded clone; other rows omit it.

v_gene: TRBV15
abundance: -
d_gene: -
j_gene: TRBJ1-2
CDR3aa: CATSRDHDPGGGYTF
CDR3nt: TGTGCCACCAGCAGAGATCATGACCCAGGAGGTGGCTACACCTTC

v_gene: TRBV28
abundance: -
d_gene: TRBD1
j_gene: TRBJ2-7
CDR3aa: CASSFSGQGRGEQYF
CDR3nt: TGTGCCAGCAGTTTTTCGGGACAGGGACGAGGCGAGCAGTACTTC

v_gene: TRBV28
abundance: once
d_gene: TRBD1
j_gene: TRBJ1-2
CDR3aa: CASSPKPGGSGGYTF
CDR3nt: TGTGCCAGCAGTCCCAAGCCAGGGGGTTCAGGAGGCTACACCTTC

v_gene: TRBV5-4
abundance: -
d_gene: TRBD1
j_gene: TRBJ2-3
CDR3aa: CASSLGQGDTQYF
CDR3nt: TGTGCCAGCAGCTTGGGACAGGGCGATACGCAGTATTTT

v_gene: TRBV24-1
abundance: -
d_gene: TRBD2
j_gene: TRBJ2-3
CDR3aa: CATSESSGARDTQYF
CDR3nt: TGTGCCACCAGTGAGTCTAGCGGGGCGAGAGATACGCAGTATTTT

v_gene: TRBV9
abundance: once
d_gene: -
j_gene: TRBJ2-1
CDR3aa: CASSVGLGSISYNEQFF
CDR3nt: TGTGCCAGCAGCGTAGGGTTAGGGTCGATCTCCTACAATGAGCAGTTCTTC

v_gene: TRBV7-2
abundance: -
d_gene: -
j_gene: TRBJ2-1
CDR3aa: CASSPAIEQFF
CDR3nt: TGTGCCAGCAGCCCCGCTATTGAGCAGTTCTTC

v_gene: TRBV18
abundance: -
d_gene: -
j_gene: TRBJ2-3
CDR3aa: CASSSYSPTDTQYF
CDR3nt: TGTGCCAGCTCATCCTACTCCCCCACAGATACGCAGTATTTT

v_gene: TRBV30
abundance: -
d_gene: -
j_gene: TRBJ2-1
CDR3aa: CAWSWGTVYNEQFF
CDR3nt: TGTGCCTGGAGTTGGGGAACTGTTTACAATGAGCAGTTCTTC

v_gene: TRBV7-9
abundance: -
d_gene: TRBD1
j_gene: TRBJ1-1
CDR3aa: CASSPLSGDRNTEAFF
CDR3nt: TGTGCCAGCAGCCCTCTCAGCGGGGACAGGAACACTGAAGCTTTCTTT

v_gene: TRBV18
abundance: -
d_gene: -
j_gene: TRBJ2-1
CDR3aa: CASSPEKLTPQFF
CDR3nt: TGTGCCAGCTCACCCGAAAAGCTGACCCCCCAGTTCTTC

v_gene: TRBV20-1
abundance: -
d_gene: -
j_gene: TRBJ2-6
CDR3aa: CSARDLSGGSSGANVLTF
CDR3nt: TGCAGTGCTAGAGATCTATCGGGGGGCAGCTCTGGGGCCAACGTCCTGACTTTC

v_gene: TRBV14
abundance: -
d_gene: -
j_gene: TRBJ1-6
CDR3aa: CASSLHQGNSPLHF
CDR3nt: TGTGCCAGCAGTCTTCACCAGGGGAACTCACCCCTCCACTTT

v_gene: TRBV14
abundance: -
d_gene: TRBD1
j_gene: TRBJ2-1
CDR3aa: CASSQTGGPITSEQFF
CDR3nt: TGTGCCAGCAGCCAAACAGGGGGCCCAATCACTAGTGAGCAGTTCTTC

v_gene: TRBV29-1
abundance: -
d_gene: -
j_gene: TRBJ1-3
CDR3aa: CSVNEGYTIYF
CDR3nt: TGCAGCGTCAATGAGGGATACACCATATATTTT

v_gene: TRBV30
abundance: -
d_gene: -
j_gene: TRBJ2-7
CDR3aa: CAWASPPYEQYF
CDR3nt: TGTGCCTGGGCTAGCCCCCCTTACGAGCAGTACTTC

v_gene: TRBV2
abundance: -
d_gene: TRBD1
j_gene: TRBJ2-1
CDR3aa: CASNGQGRGEQFF
CDR3nt: TGTGCCAGCAATGGACAGGGGCGGGGTGAGCAGTTCTTC

v_gene: TRBV3-1
abundance: -
d_gene: -
j_gene: TRBJ1-2
CDR3aa: CASSQARDYGYTF
CDR3nt: TGTGCCAGCAGCCAAGCCAGGGATTATGGCTACACCTTC

v_gene: TRBV6-5
abundance: -
d_gene: TRBD2
j_gene: TRBJ2-1
CDR3aa: CASSYLPGRGGNEQFF
CDR3nt: TGTGCCAGCAGTTACCTTCCGGGGAGGGGCGGGAATGAGCAGTTCTTC

v_gene: TRBV27
abundance: -
d_gene: -
j_gene: TRBJ2-3
CDR3aa: CASSPGIDTQYF
CDR3nt: TGTGCCAGCAGTCCGGGAATAGATACGCAGTATTTT

v_gene: TRBV13
abundance: -
d_gene: TRBD1
j_gene: TRBJ1-1
CDR3aa: CASSSGNRGSTEAFF
CDR3nt: TGTGCCAGCAGCTCGGGGAACAGGGGAAGCACTGAAGCTTTCTTT

v_gene: TRBV30
abundance: -
d_gene: TRBD2
j_gene: TRBJ2-2
CDR3aa: CAWATSGTGELFF
CDR3nt: TGTGCCTGGGCGACTAGCGGAACCGGGGAGCTGTTTTTT

v_gene: TRBV13
abundance: -
d_gene: TRBD1
j_gene: TRBJ2-7
CDR3aa: CASSSHGTGYYEQYF
CDR3nt: TGTGCCAGCAGCTCACACGGGACAGGGTACTACGAGCAGTACTTC

v_gene: TRBV5-4
abundance: -
d_gene: -
j_gene: TRBJ2-2
CDR3aa: CASKAQALTGELFF
CDR3nt: TGTGCCAGCAAAGCCCAGGCCCTCACCGGGGAGCTGTTTTTT

v_gene: TRBV5-4
abundance: -
d_gene: -
j_gene: TRBJ1-2
CDR3aa: CASSSGGNYGYTF
CDR3nt: TGTGCCAGCAGCTCCGGGGGAAACTATGGCTACACCTTC

v_gene: TRBV5-4
abundance: once
d_gene: -
j_gene: TRBJ2-6
CDR3aa: CASSTQGLISGANVLTF
CDR3nt: TGTGCCAGCAGCACACAGGGTCTCATATCTGGGGCCAACGTCCTGACTTTC

v_gene: TRBV24-1
abundance: -
d_gene: -
j_gene: TRBJ2-1
CDR3aa: CATSDPSGASYNEQFF
CDR3nt: TGTGCCACCAGTGACCCCAGCGGTGCGTCCTACAATGAGCAGTTCTTC

v_gene: TRBV29-1
abundance: -
d_gene: TRBD2
j_gene: TRBJ2-7
CDR3aa: CSVAGLAAYEQYF
CDR3nt: TGCAGCGTTGCGGGACTAGCGGCCTACGAGCAGTACTTC

v_gene: TRBV11-2
abundance: -
d_gene: TRBD1
j_gene: TRBJ2-3
CDR3aa: CASTWTGPPDTQYF
CDR3nt: TGTGCCAGCACGTGGACAGGGCCCCCAGATACGCAGTATTTT

v_gene: TRBV7-2
abundance: once
d_gene: TRBD1
j_gene: TRBJ1-2
CDR3aa: CASSFGQGKTGYTF
CDR3nt: TGTGCCAGCAGCTTCGGACAGGGAAAGACTGGCTACACCTTC

v_gene: TRBV23-1
abundance: -
d_gene: -
j_gene: TRBJ2-3
CDR3aa: CASSHWVSTDTQYF
CDR3nt: TGCGCCAGCAGTCATTGGGTCTCCACAGATACGCAGTATTTT

v_gene: TRBV18
abundance: -
d_gene: TRBD1
j_gene: TRBJ1-1
CDR3aa: CASSYGTVEAFF
CDR3nt: TGTGCCAGCTCATACGGGACAGTTGAAGCTTTCTTT

v_gene: TRBV14
abundance: once
d_gene: -
j_gene: TRBJ2-4
CDR3aa: CASSLGASRNIQYF
CDR3nt: TGTGCCAGCAGCCTGGGGGCTAGCCGCAACATTCAGTACTTC

v_gene: TRBV15
abundance: -
d_gene: -
j_gene: TRBJ1-2
CDR3aa: CATSKEGGIYGYTF
CDR3nt: TGTGCCACCAGCAAGGAAGGGGGAATATATGGCTACACCTTC

v_gene: TRBV3-1
abundance: -
d_gene: -
j_gene: TRBJ2-3
CDR3aa: CASSMLDTQYF
CDR3nt: TGTGCCAGCAGCATGCTGGATACGCAGTATTTT

v_gene: TRBV29-1
abundance: -
d_gene: TRBD1
j_gene: TRBJ2-2
CDR3aa: CSVKWTGMITGELFF
CDR3nt: TGCAGCGTCAAGTGGACAGGGATGATCACCGGGGAGCTGTTTTTT

v_gene: TRBV9
abundance: once
d_gene: -
j_gene: TRBJ1-5
CDR3aa: CASSAPGVWQPQHF
CDR3nt: TGTGCCAGCAGCGCCCCAGGGGTGTGGCAGCCCCAGCATTTT

v_gene: TRBV19
abundance: -
d_gene: TRBD1
j_gene: TRBJ1-2
CDR3aa: CASLPRDRPQGYTF
CDR3nt: TGTGCCAGTCTCCCGCGGGACAGACCCCAAGGCTACACCTTC

v_gene: TRBV11-2
abundance: -
d_gene: TRBD2
j_gene: TRBJ2-1
CDR3aa: CASSRTSGSSYNEQFF
CDR3nt: TGTGCCAGCAGCCGGACTAGCGGGAGCTCCTACAATGAGCAGTTCTTC

v_gene: TRBV28
abundance: -
d_gene: -
j_gene: TRBJ2-1
CDR3aa: CAIGEYPLVGEQFF
CDR3nt: TGTGCCATAGGCGAATACCCTCTTGTGGGTGAGCAGTTCTTC

v_gene: TRBV5-1
abundance: -
d_gene: -
j_gene: TRBJ2-2
CDR3aa: CASKDSSHPGAGELFF
CDR3nt: TGCGCCAGCAAGGATAGTTCACACCCTGGTGCCGGGGAGCTGTTTTTT

v_gene: TRBV30
abundance: -
d_gene: -
j_gene: TRBJ2-1
CDR3aa: CAWSAYRASSYNEQFF
CDR3nt: TGTGCCTGGAGTGCATACAGGGCGAGCTCCTACAATGAGCAGTTCTTC

v_gene: TRBV12-3/TRBV12-4
abundance: -
d_gene: -
j_gene: TRBJ1-5
CDR3aa: CASSLGRGSNQPQHF
CDR3nt: TGTGCCAGCAGTTTGGGCAGGGGAAGCAATCAGCCCCAGCATTTT

v_gene: TRBV28
abundance: -
d_gene: -
j_gene: TRBJ2-1
CDR3aa: CASSTHLAKLF
CDR3nt: TGTGCCAGCAGTACTCACCTTGCGAAGCTCTTC

v_gene: TRBV6-2/TRBV6-3
abundance: -
d_gene: TRBD1
j_gene: TRBJ2-1
CDR3aa: CASVRTGINNEQFF
CDR3nt: TGTGCCAGCGTTCGGACAGGGATTAACAATGAGCAGTTCTTC

v_gene: TRBV11-1
abundance: -
d_gene: -
j_gene: TRBJ2-2
CDR3aa: CASSDRYTGELFF
CDR3nt: TGTGCCAGCAGCGACAGATACACCGGGGAGCTGTTTTTT